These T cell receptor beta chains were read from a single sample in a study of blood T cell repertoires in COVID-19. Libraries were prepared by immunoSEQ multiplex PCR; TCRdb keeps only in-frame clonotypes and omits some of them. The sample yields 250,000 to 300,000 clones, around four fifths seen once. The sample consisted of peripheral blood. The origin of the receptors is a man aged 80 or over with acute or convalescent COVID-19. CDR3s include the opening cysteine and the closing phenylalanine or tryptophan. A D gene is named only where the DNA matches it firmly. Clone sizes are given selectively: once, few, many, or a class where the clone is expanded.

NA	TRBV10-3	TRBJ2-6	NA	TGTGCCATCAGCGGGACAACTAGCTCTGGGGCCAACGTCCTGACTTTC	CAISGTTSSGANVLTF
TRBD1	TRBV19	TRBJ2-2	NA	TGTGCCAGTAGTAACTACAGGGGGCGGGCCGGGGAGCTGTTTTTT	CASSNYRGRAGELFF
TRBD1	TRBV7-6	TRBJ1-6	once	TGTGCCAGCAGCGCGGGACAGGGAAATTCACCCCTCCACTTT	CASSAGQGNSPLHF
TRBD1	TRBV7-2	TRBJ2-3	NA	TGTGCCAGCAGCTTAGCCAGGACAGGCTACACAGATACGCAGTATTTT	CASSLARTGYTDTQYF
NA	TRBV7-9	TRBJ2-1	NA	TGTGCCAGCAGCTTCCGGGATACGGACAGCAATGAGCAGTTCTTC	CASSFRDTDSNEQFF
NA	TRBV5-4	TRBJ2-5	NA	TGTGCCAGCAGCGGGGGACATAGAATAGAGACCCAGTACTTC	CASSGGHRIETQYF
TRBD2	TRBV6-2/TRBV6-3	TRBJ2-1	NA	TGTGCCAGCAGTGACGCTGGGGGGGGGTCTTTGGATGAGCAGTTCTTC	CASSDAGGGSLDEQFF
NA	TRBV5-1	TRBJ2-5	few	TGCGCCAGCAGCTTTGGGGCGGGCCAGGGGTCGGAGACCCAGTACTTC	CASSFGAGQGSETQYF
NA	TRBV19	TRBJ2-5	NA	TGTGCCAGTAGTTCGGGGGGCGGTCCGGGGACCCAGTACTTC	CASSSGGGPGTQYF
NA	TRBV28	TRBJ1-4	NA	TGTGCCAGCAGTTTCCCCGGGGGATCGGGGGAAAAACTGTTTTTT	CASSFPGGSGEKLFF
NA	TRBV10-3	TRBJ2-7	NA	TGTGCCTCGTGGGCCCCCTACGAGCAGTACTTC	CASWAPYEQYF
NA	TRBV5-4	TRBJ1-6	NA	TGTGCCAGCAGCGGGGAGGGCTCCTATAATTCACCCCTCCACTTT	CASSGEGSYNSPLHF
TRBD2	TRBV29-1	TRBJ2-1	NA	TGCAGCGTTGGTAGCGGGAGAGGTGGGAATGAGCAGTTCTTC	CSVGSGRGGNEQFF
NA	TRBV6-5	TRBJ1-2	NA	TGTGCCAGCAGGAACCAGGCAGGCCGGTATGGCTACACCTTC	CASRNQAGRYGYTF
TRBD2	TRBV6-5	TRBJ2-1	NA	TGTGCCAGCAGTTATACCGGGACTAGCGGCGACAATGAGCAGTTCTTC	CASSYTGTSGDNEQFF
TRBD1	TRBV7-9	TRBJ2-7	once	TGTGCCAGCAGCTTAGGGACAGGGTTCGACGAGCAGTACTTC	CASSLGTGFDEQYF
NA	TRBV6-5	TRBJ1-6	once	TGTGCCGGAGGGGCGGGATCTGGAGGGAATTCACCCCTCCACTTT	CAGGAGSGGNSPLHF
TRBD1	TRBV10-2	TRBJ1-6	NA	TGCGCCAGCAGTCAGGGGGCTAATTCACCCCTCCACTTT	CASSQGANSPLHF
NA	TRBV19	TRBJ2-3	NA	TGTGCCAGTAGTGGAGCAGGGGAATCGTTGGATACGCAGTATTTT	CASSGAGESLDTQYF
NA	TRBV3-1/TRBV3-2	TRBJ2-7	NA	TGTGCCAGCAGCCAAGGCACAATCCCCTACGAGCAGTACTTC	CASSQGTIPYEQYF
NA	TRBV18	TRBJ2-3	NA	TGTGCCAGCTCACCGAGACTAGAGGATACGCAGTATTTT	CASSPRLEDTQYF
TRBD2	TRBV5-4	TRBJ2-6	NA	TGTGCCAGCAGCCCGACTAGCGGGACTACTGGGGCCAACGTCCTGACTTTC	CASSPTSGTTGANVLTF
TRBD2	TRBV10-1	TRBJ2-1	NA	TGCGCCAGCAGTCTCGCCAGCGGGAGCTCCTACAATGAGCAGTTCTTC	CASSLASGSSYNEQFF
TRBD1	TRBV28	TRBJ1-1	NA	TGTGCCAGCACCGCGACAGGGGGCTTTACTGAAGCTTTCTTT	CASTATGGFTEAFF
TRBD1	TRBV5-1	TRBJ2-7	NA	TGCGCCAGCAGCGGCGGAGGGACAGGAGGCGTAGAGCAGTACTTC	CASSGGGTGGVEQYF
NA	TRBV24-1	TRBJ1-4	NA	TGTGCCACCAGTGACACGAGTGGTGGTAATGAAAAACTGTTTTTT	CATSDTSGGNEKLFF